The 25 T cell receptor beta chains in this list originate from one sample, sequenced in a study of T cell changes during pregnancy in multiple sclerosis. The repertoire was sequenced with immunoSEQ multiplex PCR; TCRdb's copy has only in-frame clones and lacks some. The sample has 40,000 or so clones, about 88% seen once. This material consisted of CD8+ T cells from peripheral blood mononuclear cells, taken in the third trimester of pregnancy. These receptor sequences come from a female donor with multiple sclerosis, enrolled in a pregnancy study.

This rearrangement joins TRBV7-9 to TRBJ1-2; TRBD1 is a possible D gene (5 bases). Germline V gives CDR1 SEHNR, CDR2 FQNEAQ (reference sequence). Deletions cut 5 bases from V and 8 bases from J, with 18 bases between. This CDR3 has 14 residues. As DNA, the CDR3 is TGTGCCAGCAGCCCCGGGACTCCCTTAGTAGGCTACACCTTC. It translates to CASSPGTPLVGYTF.

The V and J genes are TRBV10-3 and TRBJ1-3; 9 bases line up with TRBD1. The J segment lost 0 bases and the V segment lost 6 bases, leaving 6 bases of the junction unmatched. Germline loops: CDR1 ENHRY, CDR2 SYGVKD. The CDR3 covers 16 residues. CDR3: CAIRGTGRCSGNTIYF. Written as DNA, the CDR3 is TGTGCCATCAGGGGGACAGGGAGGTGCTCTGGAAACACCATATATTTT.

The V gene is TRBV30, the J gene TRBJ1-1; D perhaps matches TRBD1 (5 bases). Per the germline V gene, CDR1 is GTSNPN and CDR2 is SVGIG (reference sequence). V lost 0 bases to trimming and J lost 2 bases, with 7 bases between them. The CDR3 has 13 residues. The CDR3 region has the DNA TGTGCCTGGAGTGTATGGGGCAACACTGAAGCTTTCTTT. Amino acid sequence: CAWSVWGNTEAFF. Together with reference TRBV30 and TRBJ1-1, the CDR3 gives the full variable domain: SQTIHQWPATLVQPVGSPLSLECTVEGTSNPNLYWYRQAAGRGLQLLFYSVGIGQISSEVPQNLSASRPQDRQFILSSKKLLLSDSGFYLCAWSVWGNTEAFFGQGTRLTVV.

The J gene is TRBJ2-7, the V gene TRBV14; 11 positions match TRBD2. The CDR3 totals 16 residues. Germline CDR1 SGHDN, CDR2 FVKESK. With 2 bases clipped from V and 0 bases from J, the junction kept 3 bases outside the gene matches. CDR3 region: CASSQLAGGRSYEQYF. Here the CDR3 DNA reads TGTGCCAGCAGCCAACTAGCGGGGGGCCGCTCCTACGAGCAGTACTTC.

This chain links TRBV6-5 with TRBJ2-6; no clear D. The CDR3 loop spans 15 amino acids. Trimming cost V 0 bases and J 1 base, with 4 bases left between them. The V gene's germline CDR1 is MNHEY and CDR2 SVGAGI. CDR3 nucleotide sequence: TGTGCCAGCAGTTACTCGACTTCTGGGGCCAACGTCCTGACTTTC. Translated: CASSYSTSGANVLTF.

Note on this clone: No DNA is shown, since the ends of the CDR3 on it are uncertain; the CDR3 is the one TCRdb lists. The J gene is TRBJ1-4, the V gene TRBV10-2. The CDR3 spans 14 residues, counting both ends. Germline V gives CDR1 WSHSY, CDR2 SAAADI. This chain's CDR3 is CASGEGCRMKNCFF.

This clone was seen once. CDR3 protein: CASSPGGRSNYGYTF. The CDR3 nucleotides read TGCGCCAGCAGCCCGGGGGGGAGAAGTAACTATGGCTACACCTTC. The chain carries TRBV5-1 and TRBJ1-2; D is possibly TRBD1 (5 bases). Germline loops: CDR1 SGHRS, CDR2 YFSETQ. CDR3 length: 15 residues. V was pared by 4 bases and J by 1 base, with 14 bases between.

This clone was detected only a few times. The chain joins TRBV5-5 to TRBJ1-1; a weak D match, TRBD1 (6 bases). The V end was cut by 0 bases, the J end by 5 bases, with 20 bases between. Germline V gene lookup returns CDR1 SGHKS and CDR2 YYEKEE (reference sequence). This CDR3 spans 17 amino acids. The CDR3 nucleotides read TGTGCCAGCAGCTTGGCCGGGCAGGGGCTGGTCAGGACTGAAGCTTTCTTT. It yields the protein CASSLAGQGLVRTEAFF.

The chain links TRBV27 to TRBJ1-1, with D possibly being TRBD1 (6 bases). Between the trimmed V and J ends, which lost 5 bases and 5 bases, there was a span of 21 bases. CDR1 is MNHEY, CDR2 SMNVEV, per germline (reference sequence). This CDR3 spans 16 amino acids. CDR3 in amino acids: CASSLYYRVSGTEAFF. The CDR3 bases are TGTGCCAGCAGTCTATACTACAGGGTCTCTGGTACTGAAGCTTTCTTT.

This chain uses TRBV27 with TRBJ1-4; tentatively, D is TRBD1 (5 bases). CDR1 and CDR2 from the germline V gene are MNHEY and SMNVEV (reference sequence). CDR3 size: 14 residues. V was shortened by 0 bases and J by 8 bases, with 10 bases between the two germline ends. The CDR3 protein is CASSLSRRQEKLFF. The CDR3 nucleotides read TGTGCCAGCAGTTTATCGAGAAGACAGGAAAAACTGTTTTTT.

This sequence joins TRBV6-5 and TRBJ1-2, with no clear D. Germline values: CDR1 MNHEY, CDR2 SVGAGI. This CDR3 region has 14 residues. V was trimmed by 0 bases and J by 4 bases, leaving 9 bases between them. The CDR3 sequence: CASSYSVDIYGYTF. In nucleotides, the CDR3 is TGTGCCAGCAGTTACTCGGTAGATATCTATGGCTACACCTTC.

The chain uses TRBV19 and TRBJ2-7; 11 bases are shared with TRBD1. Germline V gives CDR1 LNHDA, CDR2 SQIVND (reference sequence). The ends lost 5 bases at V and 3 bases at J; junction bases unmatched: 3. There are 14 residues in the CDR3. The CDR3 DNA is TGTGCCAGTAGTGCCGGGACAGGGGGCTACGAGCAGTACTTC. Protein product: CASSAGTGGYEQYF.

This chain uses TRBV9 with TRBJ2-7; 9 bases line up with TRBD1. This CDR3 spans 14 amino acids. Germline V CDR1 and CDR2: SGDLS, YYNGEE. The trim removed 3 bases at V and 5 bases at J, leaving 6 bases unmatched. The CDR3 DNA reads TGTGCCAGCAGCGGAAACAGGGGGCTGGACGAGCAGTACTTC. It translates to CASSGNRGLDEQYF.

This chain joins TRBV11-2 and TRBJ1-1, with D maybe TRBD1 (5 bases). The germline CDR1 and CDR2 sequences are SGHAT and FQNNGV. The V end lost 1 base, the J end lost 0 bases, and 9 bases lay between the germline ends. The CDR3 runs 15 residues. In nucleotides, the CDR3 is TGTGCCAGCAGCTTAGTGCGGGACCTGAACACTGAAGCTTTCTTT. Translated: CASSLVRDLNTEAFF.

The V call is TRBV4-3, the J call TRBJ2-3, with TRBD2 matching 9 bases. CDR3 length: 17 amino acids. The trim removed 0 bases at V and 5 bases at J, leaving 9 bases unmatched. Germline V gene data show CDR1 as LGHNA and CDR2 as YSLEER. DNA for the CDR3: TGCGCCAGCAGCCAAGAACGAGCGGGGGGTCTCGGAGATACGCAGTATTTT. Translating gives CASSQERAGGLGDTQYF.

This chain joins TRBV4-2 and TRBJ2-7; 12 nucleotides line up with TRBD2. CDR1 is LGHNA, CDR2 YNFKEQ, per germline. J was trimmed by 4 bases and V by 0 bases; bases with no gene match: 1. This CDR3 has 15 residues. The CDR3 DNA reads TGTGCCAGCAGCCAAGATCTAGCGGGGGGGTACGAGCAGTACTTC. As protein: CASSQDLAGGYEQYF.

This sequence joins TRBV7-8 and TRBJ1-3, with a possible D match to TRBD1 (5 bases). This CDR3 is built from 20 residues. Per germline, CDR1 SGHVS and CDR2 FQNEAQ. V shed 5 bases and J shed 0 bases, with 26 bases lying between them. CDR3 DNA sequence: TGTGCCAGCAGCCCAAACCCCCCCTCGGGGGGGAAGAGCTCTGGAAACACCATATATTTT. It is translated as CASSPNPPSGGKSSGNTIYF.

The chain has TRBV9 and TRBJ2-3; the match to TRBD2 covers 10 bases. With V trimmed by 3 bases and J by 3 bases, 13 bases remained unmatched. The germline V gene encodes CDR1 SGDLS and CDR2 YYNGEE. The CDR3 is made up of 18 amino acids. This CDR3 is CASSGEVSGGRGTDTQYF. DNA for the CDR3: TGTGCCAGCAGCGGAGAAGTTAGCGGGGGGCGGGGGACAGATACGCAGTATTTT.

The chain links TRBV5-5 to TRBJ1-4; possibly TRBD1 for D (6 bases). CDR1 is SGHKS, CDR2 YYEKEE, per germline (reference sequence). The CDR3 covers 15 residues. V was clipped by 4 bases and J by 5 bases, with 15 bases between them. CDR3 region: CASSDDQGRNEKLFF. CDR3 in DNA: TGTGCCAGCAGCGACGACCAGGGGCGAAATGAAAAACTGTTTTTT.

This rearrangement joins TRBV2 to TRBJ1-1, with TRBD1 matching 11 bases. The CDR3 runs 16 residues. The V gene's germline CDR1 is SNHLY and CDR2 FYNNEI. With 7 bases clipped from V and 0 bases from J, the junction kept 7 bases outside the gene matches. CDR3 nucleotides: TGTGCCAGCACCAGGGGACAGGGGGACCTGAACACTGAAGCTTTCTTT. Translation: CASTRGQGDLNTEAFF.

The rearrangement uses TRBV7-9 and TRBJ1-1; no reliable D call. The CDR3 sequence is 14 residues long. The germline gives CDR1 SEHNR, CDR2 FQNEAQ (reference sequence). The V end lost 5 bases, the J end lost 1 base, and 11 bases lay between the germline ends. For the CDR3, the DNA is TGTGCCAGCAGCCCCTGGGAGGGGAACACTGAAGCTTTCTTT. Residues: CASSPWEGNTEAFF.

V is TRBV7-9 and J is TRBJ2-7, with D possibly being TRBD1 (5 bases). The V gene's germline CDR1 is SEHNR and CDR2 FQNEAQ (reference sequence). Trimming removed 2 bases from V and 4 bases from J, with 15 bases in between. The CDR3 length is 15 residues. The DNA of the CDR3 is TGTGCCAGCAGCTTATACGCCGGTGACAGATACGAGCAGTACTTC. Its translation is CASSLYAGDRYEQYF.

This chain connects TRBV7-9 to TRBJ2-7, with TRBD1 matching 7 bases. Germline V gene sequence: CDR1 SEHNR, CDR2 FQNEAQ (reference sequence). J was trimmed by 3 bases and V by 5 bases; bases with no gene match: 10. This CDR3 contains 15 residues. CDR3 bases: TGTGCCAGCAGCCGATGGACAGGTCCGATCTACGAGCAGTACTTC. Translating gives CASSRWTGPIYEQYF.

V and J are TRBV7-9 and TRBJ2-3, with 7 positions matching TRBD2. This CDR3 spans 17 amino acids. From germline, CDR1 is SEHNR and CDR2 FQNEAQ (reference sequence). V shed 1 base, J shed 2 bases, and the junction held 9 bases outside the gene matches. CDR3 sequence (DNA): TGTGCCAGCAGCTTAGGGGTATGGCGGGAGACCACAGATACGCAGTATTTT. Its translation: CASSLGVWRETTDTQYF. The entire variable domain, with the rest obtained from reference TRBV7-9 and TRBJ2-3, is as follows: DTGVSQNPRHKITKRGQNVTFRCDPISEHNRLYWYRQTLGQGPEFLTYFQNEAQLEKSRLLSDRFSAERPKGSFSTLEIQRTEQGDSAMYLCASSLGVWRETTDTQYFGPGTRLTVL.

The J gene is TRBJ1-6, the V gene TRBV19, with D possibly matching TRBD1 (5 bases). Deletions cut 7 bases from V and 2 bases from J, with 9 bases between. This CDR3 has 14 amino acids. Germline lookup yields CDR1 LNHDA and CDR2 SQIVND (reference sequence). CDR3 coding DNA: TGTGCCAGTACTCCCAGGGCCTATAATTCACCCCTCCACTTT. This translates into CASTPRAYNSPLHF.